These T cell receptor beta chains were read from a single sample in a study of cytomegalovirus exposure and HLA in healthy donors. Assay used: immunoSEQ multiplex PCR; TCRdb lists only in-frame clones, some missing. Seen here are some 130,000 clones, 76% observed once, and the top ten hold over 2.5%. Sequenced sample: PBMCs. These receptors originate from a middle-aged man in good health and CMV-seronegative. Each CDR3 is given without its conserved first and last residue.

CDR3: ASSPGGGVPSYNEQF; V: TRBV18; length: 15
CDR3: ASIQGAAEAF; V: TRBV2; length: 10
CDR3: ASSPNSGQGTEQY; V: TRBV6-5; length: 13
CDR3: ASSRQYGGQETQY; V: TRBV6-5; length: 13
CDR3: ASGLVYGDRNYGYT; V: TRBV12-5; length: 14
CDR3: ASSRYSQATNEKLF; V: TRBV19; length: 14
CDR3: ASSKGPDTPKNIQY; V: TRBV21-1; length: 14
CDR3: SVWTGESSGANVLT; V: TRBV29-1; length: 14
CDR3: ASRQGALGQETQY; V: TRBV6-1; length: 13
CDR3: ASSPPTGWSDNEQF; V: TRBV9; length: 14
CDR3: AITPGQGAPEAF; V: TRBV10-3; length: 12
CDR3: ASSLVVEYEQY; V: TRBV5-1; length: 11
CDR3: ASSSGTVQETQY; V: TRBV5-1; length: 12
CDR3: ASSQVPGQGAAGELF; V: TRBV4-1; length: 15
CDR3: ASRGEGGIYEQY; V: TRBV21-1; length: 12
CDR3: ASSRLAEETQY; V: TRBV4-1; length: 11
CDR3: ASSQELAGEQY; V: TRBV4-3; length: 11
CDR3: ASSLVPGGFGNEQF; V: TRBV5-1; length: 14
CDR3: ASSAPPQPQH; V: TRBV7-2; length: 10
CDR3: ASSSWDTYQETQY; V: TRBV9; length: 13
CDR3: ASSLQGLETQY; V: TRBV5-8; length: 11
CDR3: ASSLRRGHGYT; V: TRBV5-4; length: 11
CDR3: ASRHGRGSNYGYT; V: TRBV27; length: 13
CDR3: ASGLVPGGQGDNSPLH; V: TRBV12-5; length: 16
CDR3: ASSIQGYGYT; V: TRBV6-5; length: 10
CDR3: ASSIGTASYEQY; V: TRBV19; length: 12
CDR3: ASRSHGRAYEQY; V: TRBV28; length: 12
CDR3: ASSSGLAANTGELF; V: TRBV7-9; length: 14
CDR3: AWSVQIQGEQY; V: TRBV30; length: 11
CDR3: AWSGGGGSGRTHLAQY; V: TRBV30; length: 16
CDR3: ASSLRDYVRGELF; V: TRBV7-9; length: 13
CDR3: ASSLESSAKLF; V: TRBV11-2; length: 11
CDR3: ASSPQGLGNTIY; V: TRBV7-2; length: 12
CDR3: AWSVGAGGSETQY; V: TRBV30; length: 13
CDR3: ASSVGQGNYGYT; V: TRBV6-1; length: 12
CDR3: ASSLTAGGTSYEQY; V: TRBV27; length: 14
CDR3: AISGTSGGAPDTQY; V: TRBV10-3; length: 14
CDR3: ASSGRENTQY; V: TRBV9; length: 10
CDR3: ASSSRDYGETQY; V: TRBV11-3; length: 12
CDR3: ASSGGQGSYEQY; V: TRBV19; length: 12
CDR3: ASSALLTRANVLT; V: TRBV6-5; length: 13
CDR3: ASSLGGGGGANNEQF; V: TRBV7-7; length: 15
CDR3: ASSQQTDTQY; V: TRBV28; length: 10
CDR3: ASTSNRAANYGYT; V: TRBV6-5; length: 13
CDR3: ASRDRQGAGETQY; V: TRBV6-6; length: 13
CDR3: ASSQRQGTSSYEQY; V: TRBV5-6; length: 14
CDR3: ASSFTAGPYEQY; V: TRBV27; length: 12
CDR3: ASSSPRILAPPKNEQF; V: TRBV7-9; length: 16
CDR3: ASSLQQGWGKLF; V: TRBV28; length: 12
CDR3: ASSKGQTANQPQH; V: TRBV9; length: 13
CDR3: ASRAQGASTDTQY; V: TRBV5-1; length: 13